This T cell receptor (beta chain) derives from a study of T cell changes during pregnancy in multiple sclerosis. Sequencing was performed with immunoSEQ multiplex PCR; in TCRdb, only in-frame clones are kept and a portion is missing. Of approximately 60,000 clones in the sample, over 85% were seen once. The J segment lost 7 bases and the V segment lost 3 bases, leaving 8 bases of the junction unmatched. Germline V CDR1 and CDR2: KGHSH, LQKENI. The CDR3 consists of 14 residues. The J gene is TRBJ2-7, the V gene TRBV18; 8 bases are a match to TRBD1. This TCR was recovered from a female donor with multiple sclerosis, enrolled in a pregnancy study. The specimen was CD4+ T cells from peripheral blood mononuclear cells, collected before pregnancy. CDR3 bases: TGTGCCAGCTCACCCGGACAGGGCTTTGGAGAGCAGTACTTC. This translates into CASSPGQGFGEQYF.